This passage covers 12 T cell receptor beta chains from one sample sequenced in a study of vaccination and CD4 T cells after COVID-19. Oncomine TCR Beta short-read sequencing was applied to DNA from cultured CD4+ T cells. TCRdb used MiXCR to reprocess the PCR reads, holding one entry per CDR3 protein. The data contain around 9,300 distinct CDR3 sequences, about a fifth of them singletons. Treatment here: roughly ten-day PBMC culture with coronavirus spike peptide pools or control peptides (ViraFEST assay). Their antigen targets remain unknown. The starting material was CD4+ T cells from blood, cultured in vitro, obtained after SARS-CoV-2 vaccination. These receptors all come from a human donor who had recovered from COVID-19.

To note about this clonotype: Just one base apart from a much larger clone, this may be a read error. The rearrangement uses TRBV7-9 and TRBJ1-6; 9 positions agree with TRBD1. Germline V gene sequence: CDR1 SEHNR, CDR2 FQNEAQ (reference sequence). The CDR3 covers 15 residues. The CDR3: CASSRDRVPFSSLHF. CDR3 in DNA: TGTGCCAGCAGTCGGGACAGGGTTCCGTTTTCATCCCTCCACTTT.

Sample share makes this clonotype medium-sized. The chain has TRBV7-2 and TRBJ2-7; possibly TRBD2 for D (6 bases). Trimming took off 1 base at V and 0 bases at J, with 7 bases between the two ends. Germline V CDR1 and CDR2: SGHTA, FQGNSA. The CDR3 contains 14 residues. CDR3 in amino acids: CASSLDGSSYEQYF. CDR3 DNA: TGTGCCAGCAGCTTAGACGGGAGCTCCTACGAGCAGTACTTC.

By share of the sample, this clonotype is medium-sized. The chain joins TRBV7-8 to TRBJ2-7, with a tentative D call TRBD1 (5 bases). The V end was cut by 1 base, the J end by 1 base, with 11 bases between. From germline, CDR1 is SGHVS and CDR2 FQNEAQ. The length of the CDR3 is 15 residues. CDR3 loop: CASSLGRGWSYEQYF. The CDR3 DNA is TGTGCCAGCAGCTTAGGTAGGGGTTGGTCCTACGAGCAGTACTTC.

This clonotype is labeled as medium-sized. Here the CDR3 reads CSAIRDAINSPLHF. CDR3 coding DNA: TGCAGTGCTATCCGGGACGCTATTAATTCACCCCTCCACTTT. The chain uses TRBV20-1 and TRBJ1-6; D is possibly TRBD1 (5 bases). The ends were cut back, 4 bases at V and 6 bases at J, with 13 bases in the middle. Looked up from germline, CDR1 is DFQATT and CDR2 is SNEGSKA (reference sequence). The CDR3 sequence is 14 residues long.

This clonotype is deemed medium-sized. V gene TRBV6-1 combines with J gene TRBJ2-6; 8 bases match TRBD1. This CDR3 has 19 residues. V lost 7 bases to trimming and J lost 0 bases; unmatched junction nucleotides: 14. Germline values: CDR1 MNHNS, CDR2 SASEGT. The CDR3 loop is CASTPRQGYSISGANVLTF. The CDR3 coding sequence is TGTGCCAGCACCCCTCGACAGGGGTATTCTATCTCTGGGGCCAACGTCCTGACTTTC.

This clonotype has more than one count but fewer than ten. J is TRBJ2-7 and V is TRBV7-6; tentative D call: TRBD2 (6 bases). The ends were cut back, 1 base at V and 3 bases at J, with 19 bases in the middle. This CDR3 contains 17 residues. Looked up from germline, CDR1 is SGHVS and CDR2 is FNYEAQ. The CDR3 sequence is CASSLEAGTLENYEQYF. The CDR3, as DNA: TGTGCCAGCAGCTTAGAGGCCGGGACTCTAGAGAACTACGAGCAGTACTTC.

This clonotype has more than one count but fewer than ten. V usage is TRBV24-1 and J usage is TRBJ2-1, with TRBD1 identical over 7 bases. CDR1 is KGHDR, CDR2 SFDVKD, per germline. The CDR3 spans 16 residues. J gave up 4 bases and V 2 bases, and 7 bases lay outside the gene matches. CDR3 coding DNA: TGTGCCACCAGTGATTACGGGGACAGAGCTTACAATGAGCAGTTCTTC. Encoded protein: CATSDYGDRAYNEQFF.

This clonotype was observed a few times. This chain uses TRBV19 with TRBJ2-5; 10 nucleotides line up with TRBD1. The CDR3 spans 15 residues. The germline V gene has CDR1 LNHDA and CDR2 SQIVND (reference sequence). With 4 bases clipped from V and 5 bases from J, the junction kept 7 bases outside the gene matches. CDR3 DNA: TGTGCCAGTAGTAGGAGACAGGGGGCTGGGGAGACCCAGTACTTC. Translation: CASSRRQGAGETQYF.

In this sample, this clonotype is medium-sized (0.01 to 0.1%). The chain couples TRBV20-1 to TRBJ1-6, with unresolved D. Trimming removed 5 bases at V and 4 bases at J, with 12 bases between. The CDR3 is made up of 14 amino acids. Germline-derived CDR1 and CDR2 are DFQATT and SNEGSKA (reference sequence). The CDR3 protein is CSAHSTGYNSPLHF. In DNA form, the CDR3 reads TGCAGTGCTCACTCTACGGGATATAATTCACCCCTCCACTTT.

This chain joins TRBV7-8 and TRBJ2-1; 10 bases match TRBD2. The germline V gene has CDR1 SGHVS and CDR2 FQNEAQ. Trimming took 6 bases from V and 7 from J; bases not matched to a gene: 12. This CDR3 spans 16 amino acids. This CDR3 reads CASRLRAGGPLNEQFF. The DNA of the CDR3 is TGTGCCAGCAGACTCCGAGCGGGAGGGCCCCTGAATGAGCAGTTCTTC.

This clonotype is medium-sized. V is TRBV20-1 and J is TRBJ2-5; 8 bases fit TRBD2. The V gene end was trimmed by 0 bases and the J gene end by 4 bases; junction bases not matched to a gene: 4. The CDR3 covers 14 residues. Germline CDR1 reads DFQATT; CDR2 reads SNEGSKA (reference sequence). This chain's CDR3 is CSARDRGGPETQYF. The CDR3, as DNA: TGCAGTGCTAGAGACCGCGGGGGGCCAGAGACCCAGTACTTC.

This sequence joins TRBV4-1 and TRBJ2-3, with 9 nucleotides matching TRBD2. The CDR3 totals 14 residues. J gave up 6 bases and V 4 bases, and 5 bases lay outside the gene matches. Germline V gene sequence: CDR1 MGHRA, CDR2 YSYEKL. CDR3 bases: TGCGCCAGCAGCCGCGGGACTAGCCAGGATACGCAGTATTTT. Amino acid sequence: CASSRGTSQDTQYF.